The TCR beta chain under discussion was sequenced for a study of cytomegalovirus exposure and HLA in healthy donors. Study findings and constraints: According to the study, roughly 160 TCR beta chains were cytomegalovirus-associated. For most TCR sequences rarity was the rule, although some public TCRs occurred in many donors. Later analysis associated a missense DCLRE1C variant with TCR beta V- and J-gene trimming. In a later analysis, 16,951 TCR beta sequences were associated with HLA alleles at 0.05 false discovery rate.

Comment on this clone: The antigen is undetermined.

Amplification used 60 Vbeta primers and 13 Jbeta primers. Libraries were prepared by immunoSEQ multiplex PCR; TCRdb keeps only in-frame clonotypes and omits some of them. The sample has approximately 86,000 clones; roughly 85% are singletons. The clonotype originates from a man between 40 and 49 years old in good health and CMV-seropositive. Sequences were obtained from PBMCs.

CDR3 DNA sequence: TGTGCCGGAGGGACAGGCTTACGTGGCTACACCTTC. Protein: CAGGTGLRGYTF. The chain is built from TRBV30 and TRBJ1-2; 8 bases match TRBD1. Germline V CDR1 and CDR2: GTSNPN, SVGIG (reference sequence). The length of the CDR3 is 12 residues. Unmatched junction bases numbered 9, after V lost 8 bases and J lost 7 bases.